These 17 T cell receptor beta chains originate from one sample sequenced in a study of cytomegalovirus exposure and HLA in healthy donors. Use of 60 Vbeta and 13 Jbeta primers characterized the PCR. Data came from immunoSEQ multiplex PCR; TCRdb stores just in-frame clones and leaves some out. The sample lists approximately 120,000 clones, 70% to 80% occurring once. Input material: PBMCs. All receptors come from a man in his fifties or sixties in good health and CMV-seronegative.

This clone showed up just a few times. The chain links TRBV5-1 to TRBJ2-6; D possibly corresponds to TRBD1 (8 bases). The CDR3 sequence is 16 residues long. V lost 2 bases and J 7 bases, leaving 16 bases between the germline ends. Germline V gene data show CDR1 as SGHRS and CDR2 as YFSETQ. The CDR3 is CASSLSTGGVANVLTF. In nucleotides, the CDR3 is TGCGCCAGCAGCTTATCAACAGGGGGGGTAGCCAACGTCCTGACTTTC.

The rearrangement links TRBV15 to TRBJ1-3; D gene unclear. Per germline, CDR1 LNHNV and CDR2 YYDKDF (reference sequence). With 0 bases removed from V and 7 bases from J, the gap between germline ends came to 13 bases. The CDR3 length is 15 residues. The CDR3 loop is CATSRDSARVNTIYF. The CDR3 nucleotides read TGTGCCACCAGCAGAGATTCTGCTCGCGTGAACACCATATATTTT.

The V and J genes are TRBV5-1 and TRBJ2-3; 8 positions match TRBD2. Per the germline V gene, CDR1 is SGHRS and CDR2 is YFSETQ. This CDR3 is 14 amino acids long. Trimming removed 0 bases from V and 6 bases from J; junction bases left unmatched: 3. CDR3 protein: CASSLGASGDTQYF. In DNA form, the CDR3 reads TGCGCCAGCAGCTTGGGGGCTAGCGGGGATACGCAGTATTTT.

The chain carries TRBV2 and TRBJ2-3; D is uncertain. This CDR3 is 15 amino acids long. Trimming pared 5 bases from V and 1 base from J, leaving 13 bases between. Germline V gene sequence: CDR1 SNHLY, CDR2 FYNNEI. CDR3 in DNA: TGTGCCAGCAGTTCGACTGCTCGTCGCACAGATACGCAGTATTTT. This sequence encodes CASSSTARRTDTQYF.

In its sample, this clone was seen once. The chain recombines TRBV5-5 with TRBJ1-1, with a possible D match to TRBD1 (6 bases). Germline V gene sequence: CDR1 SGHKS, CDR2 YYEKEE (reference sequence). V dropped 4 bases and J dropped 8 bases, with 21 bases sitting between them. The length of the CDR3 is 15 residues. The CDR3 region has the DNA TGTGCCAGCAGCCCAAGGACAGCCCTTTTAACGGAAGCTTTCTTT. It specifies CASSPRTALLTEAFF. The full variable domain, with the rest looked up from reference TRBV5-5 and TRBJ1-1, is DAGVTQSPTHLIKTRGQQVTLRCSPISGHKSVSWYQQVLGQGPQFIFQYYEKEERGRGNFPDRFSARQFPNYSSELNVNALLLGDSALYLCASSPRTALLTEAFFGQGTRLTVV.

The CDR3 loop is CASSQFLVGTLNTGELFF. DNA for the CDR3: TGTGCCAGCAGCCAATTTTTGGTAGGGACACTGAACACCGGGGAGCTGTTTTTT. This rearrangement joins TRBV4-2 to TRBJ2-2; maybe TRBD1 (6 bases). V lost 2 bases to trimming and J lost 1 base, with 17 bases between them. Germline V gives CDR1 LGHNA, CDR2 YNFKEQ. This CDR3 has 18 residues.

This chain links TRBV6-5 with TRBJ1-5, with D possibly TRBD1 on 5 matching bases. The CDR3 runs to 13 residues. Germline V lookup: CDR1 MNHEY, CDR2 SVGAGI. V was trimmed by 6 bases and J by 3 bases, leaving 9 bases between them. The CDR3 coding sequence is TGTGCCAGCAGGGGGGGGTTCAATCAGCCCCAGCATTTT. It codes for CASRGGFNQPQHF.

This clone was recorded only once. This sequence joins TRBV19 and TRBJ1-2, with 8 nucleotides matching TRBD1. This CDR3 is 13 amino acids long. After removal of 4 bases from V and 4 bases from J, the junction contained 2 bases not matched to a gene. Germline loops: CDR1 LNHDA, CDR2 SQIVND (reference sequence). This CDR3 reads CASSRQGTYGYTF. The CDR3 DNA reads as TGTGCCAGTAGTAGACAGGGGACCTATGGCTACACCTTC.

This chain links TRBV7-9 with TRBJ2-1; D not certain. CDR1 SEHNR and CDR2 FQNEAQ come from the germline V gene (reference sequence). Trimming stripped 4 bases from V and 8 bases from J, with 6 bases between. The CDR3 is 11 amino acids. In nucleotides, the CDR3 is TGTGCCAGCAGCTCCCCAGATGAGCAGTTCTTC. This gives the protein CASSSPDEQFF.

The chain joins TRBV19 to TRBJ1-4, with TRBD1 matching over 10 bases. V was clipped by 5 bases and J by 1 base; unmatched bases: 4. CDR1 LNHDA and CDR2 SQIVND come from the germline V gene (reference sequence). The CDR3 runs to 16 residues. The CDR3 loop is CASSLRDRGTNEKLFF. The CDR3 DNA reads as TGTGCCAGTAGTCTCCGGGACAGGGGAACTAATGAAAAACTGTTTTTT.

The rearrangement joins TRBV4-2 to TRBJ1-2; 9 bases align to TRBD1. The CDR3 is made up of 17 amino acids. The V gene end was trimmed by 0 bases and the J gene end by 8 bases; junction bases not matched to a gene: 13. The germline gives CDR1 LGHNA, CDR2 YNFKEQ. As DNA, the CDR3 is TGTGCCAGCAGCCAAGAAGGGGCGTGGGACAGGGTCCAAGGCTACACCTTC. Amino acids: CASSQEGAWDRVQGYTF.

The J gene is TRBJ2-1, the V gene TRBV9, with 8 bases identical to TRBD1. V shed 3 bases, J shed 8 bases, and the junction held 13 bases outside the gene matches. The CDR3 is 16 residues long. Germline V gene data show CDR1 as SGDLS and CDR2 as YYNGEE. As DNA, the CDR3 is TGTGCCAGCAGCGGAAGACAGGGGATTAGGCTGGATGAGCAGTTCTTC. Its protein is CASSGRQGIRLDEQFF.

Comments on this clone: The junction shows a germline mismatch at one end, possibly a read error. The chain joins TRBV7-9 to TRBJ1-1; possible D gene TRBD1, 5 bases. Germline V gene lookup returns CDR1 SEHNR and CDR2 FQNEAQ (reference sequence). CDR3 length: 13 residues. The CDR3 sequence: CSSSRRGQGEAFF. CDR3 nucleotide sequence: TGTTCCAGCAGCCGAAGGGGTCAGGGAGAAGCTTTCTTT.

V is TRBV10-3 and J is TRBJ1-2; D ambiguous. Germline assignment: CDR1 ENHRY and CDR2 SYGVKD. This CDR3 is built from 13 residues. Deletions cut 7 bases from V and 0 bases from J, with 9 bases between. Written as DNA, the CDR3 is TGTGCCATCACTCAGTCCGCTAACTATGGCTACACCTTC. Translation gives CAITQSANYGYTF.

V and J are TRBV19 and TRBJ2-4, with TRBD1 matching over 11 bases. The J segment lost 6 bases and the V segment lost 6 bases, leaving 4 bases of the junction unmatched. The CDR3 spans 14 residues. Germline-derived CDR1 and CDR2 are LNHDA and SQIVND (reference sequence). The CDR3 DNA follows: TGTGCCAGTAGACTGGGACAGGGGGTAAACATTCAGTACTTC. It codes for CASRLGQGVNIQYF.

The CDR3 here is CASSLAHEGAMRSPLHF. The CDR3 nucleotides are TGCGCCAGCAGCTTGGCCCACGAGGGGGCAATGCGTTCACCCCTCCACTTT. This chain joins TRBV5-1 and TRBJ1-6, with 7 bases lining up with TRBD1. This CDR3 comprises 17 residues. Unmatched junction bases numbered 12, after V lost 0 bases and J lost 9 bases. Looked up from germline, CDR1 is SGHRS and CDR2 is YFSETQ.

V is TRBV19 and J is TRBJ1-2; TRBD1 aligns across 7 bases. This CDR3 region has 14 residues. Per germline, CDR1 LNHDA and CDR2 SQIVND (reference sequence). V trimming: 7 bases; J trimming: 5 bases; junction bases outside the gene matches: 10. CDR3 nucleotide sequence: TGTGCCAGTACCCCTGCGACAGGGTTATATGGCTACACCTTC. This encodes CASTPATGLYGYTF.